Below, one T cell receptor (beta chain) is given with its context. What it recognizes is unknown. The table came from immunoSEQ multiplex PCR; TCRdb's copy has only in-frame clones and leaves some out. The sample holds about 93,000 clones; roughly 91% are singletons and the top ten take about 2.8%. These data originate in a study of T cell responses to AZD1222 COVID-19 vaccine. Study observations and caveats: Just five or six AZD1222 recipients tested seropositive at baseline. The donor group comprised mostly white British people and more females; the analysis possibly underestimated clonal diversity.

The V and J ends lost 3 bases and 8 bases, in that order; junction bases with no gene match: 4. This CDR3 spans 13 amino acids. In germline, CDR1 is SEHNR, CDR2 FQNEAQ (reference sequence). The receptor was isolated from an adult in good health. The chain recombines TRBV7-9 with TRBJ1-1, with TRBD1 matching over 9 bases. The input for sequencing was peripheral blood, taken on day 0 of MenACWY control vaccination. The CDR3 DNA sequence: TGTGCCAGCAGCTTGGGGACAGGGAAGGAAGCTTTCTTT. Protein product: CASSLGTGKEAFF.